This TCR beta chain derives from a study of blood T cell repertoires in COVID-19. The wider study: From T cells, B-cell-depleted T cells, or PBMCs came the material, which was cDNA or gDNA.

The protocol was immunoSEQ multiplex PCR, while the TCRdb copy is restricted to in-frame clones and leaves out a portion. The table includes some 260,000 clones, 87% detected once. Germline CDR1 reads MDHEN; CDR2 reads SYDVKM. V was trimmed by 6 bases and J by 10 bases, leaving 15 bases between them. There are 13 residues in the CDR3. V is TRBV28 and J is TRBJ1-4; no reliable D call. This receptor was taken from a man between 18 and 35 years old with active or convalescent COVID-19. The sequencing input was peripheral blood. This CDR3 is CASRPGSTGKLFF. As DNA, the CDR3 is TGTGCCAGCAGGCCCGGGTCCACGGGAAAACTGTTTTTT.